This TCR beta chain was captured in a study of cytomegalovirus exposure and HLA in healthy donors. Study-wide background: Earlier work reported 117 million unique TCR beta sequences from 150 million to 200 million T cells. Study-wide points: Roughly even sequencing depth across donors was the assumption behind the presence/absence analyses. Among TCR sequences, most were rare, though some public TCRs appeared in many donors.

This clone was seen a few times. The antigen remains unidentified. PCR primers comprised 60 Vbeta and 13 Jbeta primers. Profiled with immunoSEQ multiplex PCR; TCRdb holds only in-frame clones, not every one. The sample includes 200,000 to 250,000 clones, roughly 88% of them seen just once. The sequenced material came from PBMCs. This clonotype was obtained from a boy aged 2 to 9 in good health and CMV-seronegative.

DNA for the CDR3: TGTGCCAGCAGTTTCTTACAGGATTCCGGTGAAGCTTTCTTT. It codes for CASSFLQDSGEAFF. This chain connects TRBV6-5 to TRBJ1-1; a weak D match, TRBD1 (5 bases). This CDR3 is built from 14 residues. Trimming shortened V by 4 bases and J by 7 bases, and 16 bases separated the two germline ends. Per the germline V gene, CDR1 is MNHEY and CDR2 is SVGAGI.